The clone carrying this T cell receptor (beta chain) was seen ten or more times. From germline, CDR1 is LNHNV and CDR2 YYDKDF (reference sequence). This CDR3 region has 12 residues. V lost 3 bases and J 8 bases, leaving 10 bases between the germline ends. Unique molecular identifiers were built into the TCRbeta library. TCRdb re-called the PCR reads through MiXCR, storing one row per CDR3 protein. Among 170,000 or so distinct CDR3 sequences, 6.5% to 7.5% were seen once, and the ten largest hold about 3%. The sample comes from a study of T-cell reconstitution after alpha-beta-depleted transplantation in children.

Source: PBMCs from the stem cell graft donor, taken from the stem cell graft. This clonotype was sampled from a human donor who donated a stem cell graft to a child with Wiskott-Aldrich syndrome. The rearrangement uses TRBV15 and TRBJ1-1; D uncertain. The CDR3 DNA reads TGTGCCACCAGCAGGCATCTCGAGGAAGCTTTCTTT. Protein product: CATSRHLEEAFF.